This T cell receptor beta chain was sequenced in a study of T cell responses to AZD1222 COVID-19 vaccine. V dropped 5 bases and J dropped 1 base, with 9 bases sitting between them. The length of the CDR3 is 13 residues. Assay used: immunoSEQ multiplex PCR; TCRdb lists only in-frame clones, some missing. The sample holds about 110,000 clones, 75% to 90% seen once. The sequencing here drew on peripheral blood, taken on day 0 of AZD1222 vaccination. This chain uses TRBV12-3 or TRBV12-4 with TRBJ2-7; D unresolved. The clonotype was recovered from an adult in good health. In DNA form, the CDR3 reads TGTGCCAGCAGTCTAGTTCCATCCTACGAGCAGTACTTC. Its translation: CASSLVPSYEQYF.